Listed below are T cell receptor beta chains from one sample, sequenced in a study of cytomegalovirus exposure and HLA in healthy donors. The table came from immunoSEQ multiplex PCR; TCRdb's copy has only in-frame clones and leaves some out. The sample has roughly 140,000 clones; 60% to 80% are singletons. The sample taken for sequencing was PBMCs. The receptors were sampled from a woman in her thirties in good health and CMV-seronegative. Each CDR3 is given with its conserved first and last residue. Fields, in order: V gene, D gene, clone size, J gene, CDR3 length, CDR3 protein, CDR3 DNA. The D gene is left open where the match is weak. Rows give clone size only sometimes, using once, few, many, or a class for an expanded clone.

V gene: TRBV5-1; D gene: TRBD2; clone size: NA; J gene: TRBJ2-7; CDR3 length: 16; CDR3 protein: CASSLAKLAGEGEQYF; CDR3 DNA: TGCGCCAGCAGCTTGGCCAAGCTTGCGGGGGAGGGCGAGCAGTACTTC
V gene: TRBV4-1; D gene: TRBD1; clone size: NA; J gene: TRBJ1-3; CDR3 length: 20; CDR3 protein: CASSQQKGPRDRGSGNTIYF; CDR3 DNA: TGCGCCAGCAGCCAACAAAAAGGCCCCCGGGACAGGGGGTCTGGAAACACCATATATTTT
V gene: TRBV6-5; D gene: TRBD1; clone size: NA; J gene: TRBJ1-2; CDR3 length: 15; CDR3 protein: CASSKSGQGNYGYTF; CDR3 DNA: TGTGCCAGCAGTAAATCTGGACAGGGGAACTATGGCTACACCTTC
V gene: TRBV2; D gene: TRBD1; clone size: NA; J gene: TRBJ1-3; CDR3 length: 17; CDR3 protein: CASREPGQGISGNTIYF; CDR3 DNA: TGTGCCAGCAGAGAGCCGGGACAGGGGATCTCTGGAAACACCATATATTTT
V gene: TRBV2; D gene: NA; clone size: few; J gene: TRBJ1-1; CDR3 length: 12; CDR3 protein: CASNRADTEAFF; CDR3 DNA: TGTGCCAGCAACAGGGCCGACACTGAAGCTTTCTTT
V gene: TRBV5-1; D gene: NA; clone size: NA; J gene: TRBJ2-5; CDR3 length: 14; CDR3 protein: CASSPGPSGETQYF; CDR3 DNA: TGCGCCAGCAGCCCGGGTCCCTCGGGGGAGACCCAGTACTTC
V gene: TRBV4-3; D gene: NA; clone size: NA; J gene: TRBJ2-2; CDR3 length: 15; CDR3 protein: CASSQIPSSTGELFF; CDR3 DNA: TGCGCCAGCAGCCAAATTCCTAGCTCAACCGGGGAGCTGTTTTTT
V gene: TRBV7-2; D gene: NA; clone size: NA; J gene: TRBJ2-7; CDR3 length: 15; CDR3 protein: CASSPRGRAAYEQYF; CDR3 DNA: TGTGCCAGCAGCCCTAGGGGCAGGGCGGCCTACGAGCAGTACTTC
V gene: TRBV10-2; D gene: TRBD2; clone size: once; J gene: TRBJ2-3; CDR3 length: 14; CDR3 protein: CASSGLARADTQYF; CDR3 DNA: TGCGCCAGCAGCGGACTAGCGCGGGCAGATACGCAGTATTTT
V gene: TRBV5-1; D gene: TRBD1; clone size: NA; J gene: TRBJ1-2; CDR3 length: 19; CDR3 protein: CASSLEAQGGAGYAKGYTF; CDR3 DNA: TGCGCCAGCAGCTTGGAGGCTCAGGGGGGCGCCGGGTACGCTAAGGGCTACACCTTC
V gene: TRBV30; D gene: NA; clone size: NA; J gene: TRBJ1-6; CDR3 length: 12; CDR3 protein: CAWSRSGSPLHF; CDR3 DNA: TGTGCCTGGAGTAGGTCGGGATCACCCCTCCACTTT
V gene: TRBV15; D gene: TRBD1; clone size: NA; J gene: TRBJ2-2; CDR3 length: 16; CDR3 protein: CATSRGRQGSSSSKIF; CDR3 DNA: TGTGCCACCAGCAGGGGCCGACAGGGATCCTCTTCAAGCAAAATTTTT
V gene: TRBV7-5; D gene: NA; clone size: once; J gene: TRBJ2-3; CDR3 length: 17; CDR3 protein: CARSPIGKGFHTDTQYF; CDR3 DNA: TGTGCCAGAAGCCCCATCGGGAAGGGTTTTCACACAGATACGCAGTATTTT
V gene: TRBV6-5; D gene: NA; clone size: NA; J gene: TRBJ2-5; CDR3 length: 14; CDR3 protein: CASSPRGVQETQYF; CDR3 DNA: TGTGCCAGCAGTCCGCGCGGGGTACAAGAGACCCAGTACTTC
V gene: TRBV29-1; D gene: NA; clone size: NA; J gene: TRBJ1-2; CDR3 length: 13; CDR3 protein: CSVEANTNYGYTF; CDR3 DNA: TGCAGCGTTGAGGCAAATACTAACTATGGCTACACCTTC
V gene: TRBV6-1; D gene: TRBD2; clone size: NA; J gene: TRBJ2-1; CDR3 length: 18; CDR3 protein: CASSDRLTGTSFGDEQFF; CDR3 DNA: TGTGCCAGCAGTGACAGATTGACCGGGACTAGTTTTGGGGATGAGCAGTTCTTC
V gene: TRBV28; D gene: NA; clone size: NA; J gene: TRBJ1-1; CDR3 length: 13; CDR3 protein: CASRDWGNTEAFF; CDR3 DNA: TGTGCCAGCAGGGACTGGGGGAACACTGAAGCTTTCTTT
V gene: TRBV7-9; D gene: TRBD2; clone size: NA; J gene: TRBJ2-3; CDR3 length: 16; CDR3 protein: CASSRTSGGSKDTQYF; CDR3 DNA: TGTGCCTCTAGCCGGACTAGCGGGGGTTCGAAGGATACGCAGTATTTT
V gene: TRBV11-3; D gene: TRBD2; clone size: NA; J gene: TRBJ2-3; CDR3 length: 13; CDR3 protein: CASSLGLLNTQYF; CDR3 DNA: TGTGCCAGCAGCTTGGGACTACTTAATACGCAGTATTTT
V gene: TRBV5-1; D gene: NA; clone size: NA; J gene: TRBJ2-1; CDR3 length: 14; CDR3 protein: CASSLIGGRGEQFF; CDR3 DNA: TGCGCCAGCAGCTTAATCGGGGGGCGGGGTGAGCAGTTCTTC
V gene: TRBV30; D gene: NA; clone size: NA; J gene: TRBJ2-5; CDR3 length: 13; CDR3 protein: CAWSVGNGQNGHF; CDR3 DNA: TGTGCCTGGAGTGTGGGCAATGGGCAAAATGGGCACTTC
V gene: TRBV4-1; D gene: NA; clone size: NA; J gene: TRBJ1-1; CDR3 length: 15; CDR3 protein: CASSQERGVNTEAFF; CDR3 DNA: TGCGCCAGCAGCCAAGAACGGGGAGTAAACACTGAAGCTTTCTTT